What follows are 28 T cell receptor beta chains derived from one specimen sequenced in a study of beta chain features in type 1 diabetes. Whole-study results and caveats: There was a moderate but significant shortening of TCRB CDR3s in all four CD4+ subsets of Type 1 diabetes patients.

Their antigens remain unidentified. Sequenced material consisted of expressed TCRB transcripts (all of the isolated RNA was reverse transcribed). TCRdb's table, derived via immunoSEQ multiplex PCR, lists solely in-frame clones and lacks some. The sample lists hundreds of thousands of clones, over 13% seen once, with 0.03% to 0.045% in the top ten. The sample was naive CD4+ T cells from blood. These receptors were obtained from a man aged 18 to 35 with type 1 diabetes.

The chain has TRBV18 and TRBJ2-5, with 10 bases that match TRBD2. CDR1 KGHSH and CDR2 LQKENI come from the germline V gene. V lost 6 bases, J lost 1 base, and 5 bases stayed unmatched. The CDR3 has 15 residues. CDR3 amino acids: CASSSSGGPQETQYF. The CDR3, as DNA: TGTGCCAGCTCGTCTAGCGGGGGTCCCCAAGAGACCCAGTACTTC. Variable domain in full (rest from reference TRBV18 and TRBJ2-5): NAGVMQNPRHLVRRRGQEARLRCSPMKGHSHVYWYRQLPEEGLKFMVYLQKENIIDESGMPKERFSAEFPKEGPSILRIQQVVRGDSAAYFCASSSSGGPQETQYFGPGTRLLVL.

The chain employs TRBV30 and TRBJ1-1, with a weak D call TRBD1 (5 bases). CDR1 is GTSNPN and CDR2 is SVGIG in the germline V gene (reference sequence). There are 12 residues in the CDR3. Trimming took off 3 bases at V and 11 bases at J, with 16 bases between the two ends. This chain's CDR3 is CAWSPGSAGAFF. The CDR3 DNA reads as TGTGCCTGGAGCCCAGGGTCTGCCGGCGCTTTCTTT.

The chain joins TRBV9 to TRBJ1-1; no reliable D call. V dropped 4 bases and J dropped 2 bases, with 12 bases sitting between them. This CDR3 contains 14 residues. Germline CDR1 SGDLS, CDR2 YYNGEE. The CDR3 DNA follows: TGTGCCAGCAGCCCGCTCGGGGAAAACACTGAAGCTTTCTTT. Amino acid sequence: CASSPLGENTEAFF.

The CDR3 DNA follows: TGTGCCTGGAGTGTTACGGGTGGGAGGGCCAGATCTCTGAGCACAGATACGCAGTATTTT. Protein sequence: CAWSVTGGRARSLSTDTQYF. The V gene is TRBV30, the J gene TRBJ2-3, with 7 bases identical to TRBD2. The CDR3 is made up of 20 amino acids. Germline V gene lookup returns CDR1 GTSNPN and CDR2 SVGIG (reference sequence). The V gene end was trimmed by 0 bases and the J gene end by 0 bases; junction bases not matched to a gene: 18.

This chain links TRBV4-3 with TRBJ2-1; TRBD2 matches at 8 bases. V dropped 1 base and J dropped 10; count of bases not matched to a gene: 9. The CDR3 is made up of 15 amino acids. Germline lookup yields CDR1 LGHNA and CDR2 YSLEER. CDR3 sequence reads: CASSQGPDLAGEQFF. DNA of the CDR3: TGCGCCAGCAGCCAAGGCCCCGATCTAGCGGGCGAGCAGTTCTTC.

The chain joins TRBV10-1 to TRBJ2-7, with TRBD1 identical over 8 bases. Germline V gene sequence: CDR1 WNHNN, CDR2 SYGVQD (reference sequence). This CDR3 region has 15 residues. V gave up 7 bases and J gave up 0 bases; unmatched junction bases: 8. This CDR3 reads CASTLAGQGSYEQYF. CDR3 DNA sequence: TGCGCCAGCACCCTTGCTGGACAGGGCTCCTACGAGCAGTACTTC.

V and J are TRBV6-1 and TRBJ1-5; a possible D gene is TRBD1 (5 bases). Germline V gene lookup returns CDR1 MNHNS and CDR2 SASEGT. The CDR3 is 13 amino acids. V lost 4 bases, J lost 7 bases, and 11 bases lay in between. The CDR3 DNA reads TGTGCCAGCAGTGGAGAGAGGGACCAGCCCCAGCATTTT. Its translation is CASSGERDQPQHF.

This clone was counted between two and nine times. V and J are TRBV5-4 and TRBJ2-1; a weak D match, TRBD1 (6 bases). Germline values: CDR1 SGHNT, CDR2 YYREEE (reference sequence). The CDR3 totals 17 residues. The ends were cut back, 4 bases at V and 0 bases at J, with 17 bases in the middle. This chain's CDR3 is CASSEEGGSRSYNEQFF. CDR3 DNA sequence: TGTGCCAGCAGCGAAGAAGGGGGTAGCCGCTCCTACAATGAGCAGTTCTTC.

The V call is TRBV5-4, the J call TRBJ2-3; TRBD1 matches 7 bases. The trim removed 4 bases at V and 2 bases at J, leaving 7 bases unmatched. The CDR3 sequence is 15 residues long. CDR1 SGHNT and CDR2 YYREEE come from the germline V gene (reference sequence). Here the CDR3 DNA reads TGTGCCAGCAGCCACCGGGACAGCTACACAGATACGCAGTATTTT. It yields the protein CASSHRDSYTDTQYF. The complete variable domain, with remaining parts taken from reference TRBV5-4 and TRBJ2-3, reads ETGVTQSPTHLIKTRGQQVTLRCSSQSGHNTVSWYQQALGQGPQFIFQYYREEENGRGNFPPRFSGLQFPNYSSELNVNALELDDSALYLCASSHRDSYTDTQYFGPGTRLTVL.

Only a few counts were recorded for this clone. The DNA for the CDR3 is TGTGCCAGCGATGGGGGGCTCGGAGATACGCAGTATTTT. It yields the protein CASDGGLGDTQYF. This chain uses TRBV2 with TRBJ2-3, with D possibly being TRBD1 or TRBD2 (6 bases each). V shed 8 bases and J shed 5 bases, with 14 bases lying between them. Per germline, CDR1 SNHLY and CDR2 FYNNEI. The CDR3 totals 13 residues.

The chain has TRBV30 and TRBJ2-3, with D perhaps TRBD1 (6 bases). V was trimmed by 3 bases and J by 10 bases, leaving 11 bases between them. CDR3 length: 11 residues. Germline lookup yields CDR1 GTSNPN and CDR2 SVGIG (reference sequence). The CDR3 DNA follows: TGTGCCTGGAGCCCGGCAGGGGCGCAGTATTTT. It is translated as CAWSPAGAQYF.

In its sample, this clone was seen a few times. The chain links TRBV7-2 to TRBJ2-1; 7 bases are shared with TRBD2. Per germline, CDR1 SGHTA and CDR2 FQGNSA. The CDR3 spans 15 residues. The J segment lost 2 bases and the V segment lost 5 bases, leaving 6 bases of the junction unmatched. CDR3 region: CASSVSGLPYNEQFF. The CDR3 DNA follows: TGTGCCAGCAGCGTTAGCGGGCTACCCTACAATGAGCAGTTCTTC.

The genes are TRBV2 and TRBJ1-4; D perhaps matches TRBD1 (6 bases). The CDR3 has 13 amino acids. V lost 2 bases and J lost 8, with 9 bases in between. Germline lookup yields CDR1 SNHLY and CDR2 FYNNEI. The CDR3 sequence: CASSEPGGEKLFF. For the CDR3, the DNA is TGTGCCAGCAGTGAACCGGGGGGCGAAAAACTGTTTTTT. Full variable domain (rest looked up from reference TRBV2 and TRBJ1-4): EPEVTQTPSHQVTQMGQEVILRCVPISNHLYFYWYRQILGQKVEFLVSFYNNEISEKSEIFDDQFSVERPDGSNFTLKIRSTKLEDSAMYFCASSEPGGEKLFFGSGTQLSVL.

CDR3: CASSEYGRGGSDTQYF. CDR3 bases: TGTGCCAGCAGTGAATATGGTAGAGGGGGCTCAGATACGCAGTATTTT. This chain connects TRBV25-1 to TRBJ2-3; 7 nucleotides agree with TRBD1. This CDR3 has 16 amino acids. Trimming took 0 bases from V and 4 from J; bases not matched to a gene: 7. Per germline, CDR1 MGHDK and CDR2 SYGVNS.

This clone has just one count. V gene TRBV7-2 combines with J gene TRBJ1-2, with 8 bases aligning to TRBD1. The CDR3 totals 12 residues. V lost 5 bases, J lost 8 bases, and 4 bases stayed unmatched. CDR1 is SGHTA and CDR2 is FQGNSA in the germline V gene. The CDR3 reads CASSQWTGGYTF. The CDR3 bases are TGTGCCAGCAGCCAGTGGACAGGGGGCTACACCTTC.

There are a few counts of this clone. This chain uses TRBV5-1 with TRBJ1-2; 7 bases fit TRBD1. J gave up 7 bases and V 2 bases, and 14 bases lay outside the gene matches. The CDR3 runs 16 residues. The V gene's germline CDR1 is SGHRS and CDR2 YFSETQ. In nucleotides, the CDR3 is TGCGCCAGCAGCTTCCCGACAGGGAGCACTACTTTTGGCTACACCTTC. This encodes CASSFPTGSTTFGYTF. The complete variable domain, with remaining parts taken from reference TRBV5-1 and TRBJ1-2, reads KAGVTQTPRYLIKTRGQQVTLSCSPISGHRSVSWYQQTPGQGLQFLFEYFSETQRNKGNFPGRFSGRQFSNSRSEMNVSTLELGDSALYLCASSFPTGSTTFGYTFGSGTRLTVV.

This clone occurred a few times. The chain has TRBV18 and TRBJ1-5; D not resolved. Trimming shortened V by 3 bases and J by 5 bases, and 17 bases separated the two germline ends. This CDR3 region has 16 residues. The germline V gene encodes CDR1 KGHSH and CDR2 LQKENI. CDR3 loop: CASSPTRAVIDQPQHF. As DNA, the CDR3 is TGTGCCAGCTCACCCACCCGGGCCGTTATCGATCAGCCCCAGCATTTT.

V usage is TRBV7-9 and J usage is TRBJ1-6; 8 nucleotides line up with TRBD1. The ends lost 4 bases at V and 8 bases at J; junction bases unmatched: 7. Per the germline V gene, CDR1 is SEHNR and CDR2 is FQNEAQ (reference sequence). The CDR3 contains 15 residues. This CDR3 reads CASSSSGGEDSPLHF. The CDR3, as DNA: TGTGCCAGCAGCTCCTCAGGGGGCGAGGATTCACCCCTCCACTTT. Full variable domain (remainder filled in from reference TRBV7-9 and TRBJ1-6): DTGVSQNPRHKITKRGQNVTFRCDPISEHNRLYWYRQTLGQGPEFLTYFQNEAQLEKSRLLSDRFSAERPKGSFSTLEIQRTEQGDSAMYLCASSSSGGEDSPLHFGNGTRLTVT.

A few counts support this clone. The chain is built from TRBV30 and TRBJ1-4; D may be TRBD1 (6 bases). The CDR3 runs 15 residues. CDR1 and CDR2 (germline): GTSNPN, SVGIG (reference sequence). V was cut by 1 base and J by 8 bases, with 17 bases left in between. CDR3 loop: CAWSEGGRTEEKLFF. The CDR3 bases are TGTGCCTGGAGTGAAGGGGGGAGGACAGAAGAAAAACTGTTTTTT.

This clone was counted a few times. The gene calls are TRBV7-2 and TRBJ2-7, with a weak D call TRBD2 (5 bases). This CDR3 has 14 amino acids. Germline V gene lookup returns CDR1 SGHTA and CDR2 FQGNSA. Trimming cost V 5 bases and J 0 bases, with 11 bases left between them. The CDR3 region is CASSPSGYSYEQYF. CDR3 coding DNA: TGTGCCAGCAGCCCCTCGGGATACTCCTACGAGCAGTACTTC.

This clone occurred a few times. The J gene is TRBJ1-1, the V gene TRBV6-6, with a weak D call TRBD1 (5 bases). Trimming removed 7 bases from V and 1 base from J, with 13 bases in between. This CDR3 is 14 amino acids long. Germline V CDR1 and CDR2: MNHNY, SVGAGI (reference sequence). CDR3 amino acids: CASNSPQGNTEAFF. Here the CDR3 DNA reads TGTGCCAGCAATTCCCCGCAGGGGAACACTGAAGCTTTCTTT.

The V gene is TRBV6-1, the J gene TRBJ2-6; a weak D match, TRBD2 (5 bases). Trimming cost V 3 bases and J 2 bases, with 8 bases left between them. Per the germline V gene, CDR1 is MNHNS and CDR2 is SASEGT. The length of the CDR3 is 15 residues. The DNA of the CDR3 is TGTGCCAGCAGTGAGTGGAGGACTGGGGCCAACGTCCTGACTTTC. Translating it yields CASSEWRTGANVLTF.

This clone occurred a few times. Other DNA variants within this sample encode the same CDR3. This chain uses TRBV11-2 with TRBJ2-3; D is ambiguous. Trimming removed 4 bases from V and 2 bases from J, with 4 bases in between. This CDR3 is 12 amino acids long. From germline, CDR1 is SGHAT and CDR2 FQNNGV. The CDR3, as DNA: TGTGCCAGCAGCTCGAACACAGATACGCAGTATTTT. Translation gives CASSSNTDTQYF.

The V gene is TRBV6-1, the J gene TRBJ1-5, with 9 positions matching TRBD1. The J segment lost 5 bases and the V segment lost 7 bases, leaving 6 bases of the junction unmatched. The CDR3 totals 14 residues. In germline, CDR1 is MNHNS, CDR2 SASEGT. CDR3: CASIQGARDQPQHF. The DNA for the CDR3 is TGTGCCAGCATACAGGGGGCGCGGGATCAGCCCCAGCATTTT.

The chain has TRBV29-1 and TRBJ2-2, with 8 bases that match TRBD2. Losses at the gene ends were 6 bases for V and 4 bases for J; bases not matched to a gene: 19. CDR3 length equals 18 residues. CDR1 and CDR2 from the germline V gene are SQVTM and ANQGSEA. The CDR3 DNA reads TGCAGCGTCGCCCTGGGGCGCGACCGGGAGGGCCGCACCGGGGAGCTGTTTTTT. It yields the protein CSVALGRDREGRTGELFF.

In its sample, this clone was seen a few times. At one of its ends the junction is not consistent with the germline gene, which may arise from a read error. V usage is TRBV5-1 and J usage is TRBJ2-7; possible D gene TRBD1, 6 bases. Germline V gene lookup returns CDR1 SGHRS and CDR2 YFSETQ. CDR3 length: 12 residues. The CDR3 nucleotides are TGCGCCAGCAGACTGGGGGAAGGACAGATTACCTTC. Translation: CASRLGEGQITF.

Only a few counts were recorded for this clone. This chain connects TRBV15 to TRBJ1-3; D not resolved. Trimming left V 3 bases short and J 0 bases short, with 12 bases between. Germline V lookup: CDR1 LNHNV, CDR2 YYDKDF (reference sequence). CDR3 size: 16 residues. The CDR3 sequence is CATSRAGRNSGNTIYF. In DNA form, the CDR3 reads TGTGCCACCAGCAGGGCCGGACGGAACTCTGGAAACACCATATATTTT.

The chain combines TRBV29-1 with TRBJ2-2; 11 bases are a match to TRBD2. J was trimmed by 7 bases and V by 7 bases; bases with no gene match: 11. The germline V gene has CDR1 SQVTM and CDR2 ANQGSEA. The CDR3 runs 15 residues. CDR3 bases: TGCAGCGCTAAGGGACTAGCGGACTACTTCGGGGAGCTGTTTTTT. Encoded protein: CSAKGLADYFGELFF.